The next 13 T cell receptor beta chains were all read from a single sample in a study of shared T cell receptors in the human thymus. TCRdb keeps only in-frame clones here, not all; method: immunoSEQ multiplex PCR. The table has almost 550,000 clones, approximately 78% seen once. These data also featured in a second study, about human thymus T cells.

The sample comprised thymocytes. All receptors derive from a boy younger than two with a congenital heart defect.

A single count supports this clone. This chain joins TRBV5-4 and TRBJ2-7; 10 positions match TRBD2. The CDR3 spans 17 residues. Per the germline V gene, CDR1 is SGHNT and CDR2 is YYREEE (reference sequence). With V trimmed by 1 base and J by 4 bases, 11 bases remained unmatched. For the CDR3, the DNA is TGTGCCAGCAGCTTGTTGGCGCCCACTAGCGGGATTTACGAGCAGTACTTC. It yields the protein CASSLLAPTSGIYEQYF.

V gene TRBV27 combines with J gene TRBJ2-6; tentative D call: TRBD1 (5 bases). The CDR3 spans 17 residues. Per germline, CDR1 MNHEY and CDR2 SMNVEV (reference sequence). V was trimmed by 0 bases and J by 0 bases, leaving 9 bases between them. The CDR3 bases are TGTGCCAGCAGTTTATCTCGACAGAGCTCTGGGGCCAACGTCCTGACTTTC. Translation: CASSLSRQSSGANVLTF.

This sequence joins TRBV27 and TRBJ2-7; 8 bases map to TRBD2. V gave up 3 bases and J gave up 0 bases; unmatched junction bases: 13. There are 18 residues in the CDR3. Germline CDR1 is MNHEY and CDR2 is SMNVEV (reference sequence). CDR3 amino acids: CASSLAGRLAGSSYEQYF. The DNA of the CDR3 is TGTGCCAGCAGTTTGGCAGGGAGGCTAGCGGGTAGCTCCTACGAGCAGTACTTC.

This sequence joins TRBV2 and TRBJ2-7; 7 positions match TRBD2. Germline V lookup: CDR1 SNHLY, CDR2 FYNNEI. The CDR3 totals 17 residues. V gave up 3 bases and J gave up 0 bases; unmatched junction bases: 11. The CDR3 spells CASSDPAGRSRSYEQYF. Here the CDR3 DNA reads TGTGCCAGCAGTGACCCAGCGGGACGATCCCGCTCCTACGAGCAGTACTTC.

The chain couples TRBV7-9 to TRBJ2-5, with TRBD2 identical over 7 bases. This CDR3 has 13 residues. Looked up from germline, CDR1 is SEHNR and CDR2 is FQNEAQ (reference sequence). V lost 1 base to trimming and J lost 5 bases; unmatched junction nucleotides: 1. The CDR3: CASSLEGGETQYF. In DNA form, the CDR3 reads TGTGCCAGCAGCTTAGAGGGAGGGGAGACCCAGTACTTC.

This clone was recorded once. J is TRBJ2-7 and V is TRBV14, with TRBD1 matching 9 bases. Germline V CDR1 and CDR2: SGHDN, FVKESK. This CDR3 is built from 14 residues. Trimming cost V 4 bases and J 7 bases; bases outside gene matches: 8. This CDR3 reads CASSPTGGMGEQYF. In nucleotides, the CDR3 is TGTGCCAGCAGCCCGACAGGGGGGATGGGGGAGCAGTACTTC.

V usage is TRBV6-1 and J usage is TRBJ2-7, with 7 bases matching TRBD1. V shed 5 bases and J 3 bases; nucleotides not matched to a gene: 7. Germline values: CDR1 MNHNS, CDR2 SASEGT. The CDR3 has 14 residues. In DNA, the CDR3 is TGTGCCAGCAGTCCTGGACAGGACCACTACGAGCAGTACTTC. Protein: CASSPGQDHYEQYF.

The rearrangement joins TRBV28 to TRBJ2-7; a possible D gene is TRBD2 (7 bases). The CDR3 consists of 17 residues. The V end was cut by 7 bases, the J end by 5 bases, with 27 bases between. The germline V gene has CDR1 MDHEN and CDR2 SYDVKM. CDR3 amino acids: CASTFLRGAGPHHEQYF. CDR3 in DNA: TGTGCCAGCACCTTCTTACGGGGGGCGGGTCCGCATCACGAGCAGTACTTC.

This chain joins TRBV10-3 and TRBJ2-1; TRBD1 might be the D (6 bases). Trimming took 2 bases from V and 6 from J, leaving 14 bases between them. The V gene's germline CDR1 is ENHRY and CDR2 SYGVKD. The CDR3 consists of 15 residues. CDR3: CAISEKGEAVNEQFF. The CDR3 nucleotides are TGTGCCATCAGTGAGAAGGGGGAAGCGGTCAATGAGCAGTTCTTC.

This clone was observed a handful of times. The rearrangement joins TRBV2 to TRBJ1-1; possible D gene TRBD1, 6 bases. There are 12 residues in the CDR3. The germline V gene has CDR1 SNHLY and CDR2 FYNNEI. Trimming took 3 bases from V and 12 from J, leaving 14 bases between them. The CDR3 reads CASSEEQGRTFF. DNA of the CDR3: TGTGCCAGCAGTGAGGAACAGGGAAGAACTTTCTTT.

In this sample, this clone turned up a few times. The chain links TRBV11-2 to TRBJ2-1; possible D gene TRBD1, 5 bases. This CDR3 region has 13 residues. The germline V gene has CDR1 SGHAT and CDR2 FQNNGV. V dropped 5 bases and J dropped 4 bases, with 9 bases sitting between them. The CDR3 protein is CASSHHRYNEQFF. The DNA of the CDR3 is TGTGCCAGCAGCCATCACAGGTACAATGAGCAGTTCTTC.

This chain uses TRBV28 with TRBJ2-3; 7 nucleotides agree with TRBD1. The CDR3 sequence is 16 residues long. The junction had 15 bases not matched to a gene; V was cut back by 7 bases and J by 5 bases. CDR1 and CDR2 from the germline V gene are MDHEN and SYDVKM. CDR3 residues: CASTKNLHRGRDTQYF. In DNA, the CDR3 is TGTGCCAGCACCAAGAACCTGCACAGGGGAAGAGATACGCAGTATTTT.

This chain links TRBV19 with TRBJ2-7; weak D call: TRBD1 (6 bases). The V and J ends lost 5 bases and 2 bases respectively, with 16 bases between them. CDR3 length: 15 amino acids. From germline, CDR1 is LNHDA and CDR2 SQIVND (reference sequence). The CDR3, as DNA: TGTGCCAGTAGTGACGACAGGTTCGGACCCTACGAGCAGTACTTC. Its protein is CASSDDRFGPYEQYF.